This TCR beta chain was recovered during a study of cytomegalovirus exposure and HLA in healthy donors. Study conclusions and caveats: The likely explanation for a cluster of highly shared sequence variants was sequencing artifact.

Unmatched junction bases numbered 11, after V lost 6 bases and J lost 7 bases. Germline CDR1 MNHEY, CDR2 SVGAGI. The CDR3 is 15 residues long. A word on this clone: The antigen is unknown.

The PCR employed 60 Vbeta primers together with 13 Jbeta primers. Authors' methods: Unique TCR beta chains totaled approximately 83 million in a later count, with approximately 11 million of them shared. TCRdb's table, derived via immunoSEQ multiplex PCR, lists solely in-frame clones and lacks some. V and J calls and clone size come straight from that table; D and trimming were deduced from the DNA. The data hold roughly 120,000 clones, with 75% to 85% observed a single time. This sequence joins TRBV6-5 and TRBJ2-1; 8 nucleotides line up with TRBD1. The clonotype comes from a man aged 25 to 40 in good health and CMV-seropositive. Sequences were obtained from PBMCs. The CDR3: CASREPGQEDNEQFF. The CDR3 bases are TGTGCCAGCAGGGAACCGGGACAGGAGGATAATGAGCAGTTCTTC.